One sample yielded the 32 T cell receptor beta chains listed below, sequenced in a study of T cell repertoires in cytomegalovirus infection. Which antigens these TCRs recognize remains unknown. TCRdb re-called the reads with MiXCR, one entry per CDR3 protein. Of roughly 920,000 distinct CDR3 sequences detected, around 30% appear once; the ten largest clones hold 11% to 15%. This material consisted of cultured CD8+ T cells from PBMCs, taken from culture after CMV antigen stimulation. All receptors come from a human donor in good health (CMV status not recorded). Some clones in this sample may be carry-over from other donors' samples.

This clonotype was observed a few times. CDR3 protein: CASARDRVPANTGELFF. The DNA for the CDR3 is TGTGCCAGCGCCCGGGACAGGGTTCCCGCGAACACCGGGGAGCTGTTTTTT. The rearrangement uses TRBV12-3 or TRBV12-4 and TRBJ2-2, with 9 bases aligning to TRBD1. Unmatched junction bases numbered 10, after V lost 8 bases and J lost 0 bases. The CDR3 loop spans 17 amino acids.

V usage is TRBV10-3 and J usage is TRBJ2-2; D remains ambiguous. The CDR3 contains 15 residues. Trimming took off 3 bases at V and 0 bases at J, with 8 bases between the two ends. Per germline, CDR1 ENHRY and CDR2 SYGVKD. The CDR3: CAISEDNSNTGELFF. CDR3 sequence (DNA): TGTGCCATCAGTGAAGACAACTCGAACACCGGGGAGCTGTTTTTT.

V and J are TRBV27 and TRBJ2-7; D assignment may be TRBD1 or TRBD2 (5 bases each). CDR1 and CDR2 (germline): MNHEY, SMNVEV (reference sequence). CDR3 size: 14 residues. The germline V and J ends were trimmed by 4 bases and 3 bases, with 13 bases remaining between them. CDR3 nucleotide sequence: TGTGCCAGCAGTTCCGGGACCGCTGGCTACGAGCAGTACTTC. The encoded protein is CASSSGTAGYEQYF.

V is TRBV28 and J is TRBJ2-3; a weak D match, TRBD1 (5 bases). Germline lookup yields CDR1 MDHEN and CDR2 SYDVKM. Between the trimmed V and J ends, which lost 1 base and 3 bases, there was a span of 11 bases. The CDR3 is made up of 15 amino acids. In DNA form, the CDR3 reads TGTGCCAGCAGTTTATCCAGGGTGCCGACAGATACGCAGTATTTT. Encoded protein: CASSLSRVPTDTQYF.

This clonotype has ten or more counts. The chain links TRBV7-2 to TRBJ2-3, with 8 bases matching TRBD2. CDR3 length equals 18 residues. Germline CDR1 reads SGHTA; CDR2 reads FQGNSA. Unmatched junction bases numbered 12, after V lost 2 bases and J lost 2 bases. This CDR3 is CASSLYPGVAGPTDTQYF. In nucleotides, the CDR3 is TGTGCCAGCAGCTTATACCCCGGGGTAGCGGGGCCCACAGATACGCAGTATTTT.

The CDR3 sequence is CASSEKLAATDTQYF. The DNA of the CDR3 is TGTGCCAGCAGTGAAAAACTAGCGGCCACAGATACGCAGTATTTT. This sequence joins TRBV6-1 and TRBJ2-3; 8 nucleotides align to TRBD2. V was pared by 2 bases and J by 2 bases, with 3 bases of the junction left unmatched. The V gene's germline CDR1 is MNHNS and CDR2 SASEGT. This CDR3 comprises 15 residues.

This clonotype showed up many times. V is TRBV7-6 and J is TRBJ1-5, with D tentatively TRBD1 (5 bases). The ends were cut back, 5 bases at V and 5 bases at J, with 16 bases in the middle. The germline V gene has CDR1 SGHVS and CDR2 FNYEAQ. The CDR3 totals 15 residues. The CDR3 DNA is TGTGCCAGCAGCCCGAGGTGGGGGAGTGATCAGCCCCAGCATTTT. It codes for CASSPRWGSDQPQHF.

This clonotype was observed at least ten times. The gene calls are TRBV7-3 and TRBJ2-3; D possibly corresponds to TRBD2 (6 bases). CDR1 is SGHTA, CDR2 FQGTGA, per germline. CDR3 size: 17 residues. V was clipped by 8 bases and J by 0 bases, with 21 bases between them. The DNA for the CDR3 is TGTGCCAGCGATCCAACCTGGTGCGGGGCCAGCACAGATACGCAGTATTTT. It yields the protein CASDPTWCGASTDTQYF.

V is TRBV27 and J is TRBJ1-4, with TRBD1 matching 9 bases. The trim removed 1 base at V and 6 bases at J, leaving 3 bases unmatched. This CDR3 is 15 amino acids long. Looked up from germline, CDR1 is MNHEY and CDR2 is SMNVEV (reference sequence). CDR3: CASSLYGTGYEKLFF. DNA of the CDR3: TGTGCCAGCAGTTTATACGGGACAGGGTATGAAAAACTGTTTTTT.

The V and J genes are TRBV4-3 and TRBJ2-3, with TRBD2 matching 9 bases. The CDR3 totals 20 residues. CDR1 and CDR2 (germline): LGHNA, YSLEER. Trimming at V came to 0 bases and at J to 0 bases, leaving 13 bases not matched to a gene. In DNA form, the CDR3 reads TGCGCCAGCAGCCAAGAAGGGGTGAATAGCGGGGGATTTAGCACAGATACGCAGTATTTT. It encodes CASSQEGVNSGGFSTDTQYF.

This sequence joins TRBV6-1 and TRBJ1-5; tentatively, D is TRBD1 (6 bases). Trimming stripped 3 bases from V and 6 bases from J, with 12 bases between. Germline V CDR1 and CDR2: MNHNS, SASEGT. The CDR3 length is 14 residues. The CDR3 reads CASSDWGASQPQHF. The CDR3 nucleotides read TGTGCCAGCAGTGATTGGGGGGCCTCTCAGCCCCAGCATTTT.

This clonotype occurred many times. The chain recombines TRBV15 with TRBJ1-3; no clear D gene. The V end was cut by 0 bases, the J end by 4 bases, with 10 bases between. The CDR3 length is 15 residues. In germline, CDR1 is LNHNV, CDR2 YYDKDF (reference sequence). The CDR3 sequence: CATSRDLAAGNTIYF. For the CDR3, the DNA is TGTGCCACCAGCAGAGATCTGGCCGCGGGAAACACCATATATTTT.

The rearrangement uses TRBV27 and TRBJ1-1, with 8 bases identical to TRBD1. CDR1 is MNHEY and CDR2 is SMNVEV in the germline V gene (reference sequence). J was trimmed by 5 bases and V by 3 bases; bases with no gene match: 5. This CDR3 region has 14 residues. The CDR3 region has the DNA TGTGCCAGCAGTTTCACAGGGGGATTAACTGAAGCTTTCTTT. As protein: CASSFTGGLTEAFF.

This clonotype appeared a few times. The J gene is TRBJ2-2, the V gene TRBV6-5; a weak D match, TRBD1 (5 bases). The CDR3 has 15 residues. V was trimmed by 2 bases and J by 0 bases, leaving 7 bases between them. Germline loops: CDR1 MNHEY, CDR2 SVGAGI. The CDR3 loop is CASSYQTANTGELFF. For the CDR3, the DNA is TGTGCCAGCAGTTACCAGACAGCGAACACCGGGGAGCTGTTTTTT.

This clonotype was picked up a small number of times. The V call is TRBV19, the J call TRBJ1-5; TRBD1 might be the D (5 bases). This CDR3 comprises 18 residues. The germline gives CDR1 LNHDA, CDR2 SQIVND (reference sequence). V was shortened by 0 bases and J by 0 bases, with 15 bases between the two germline ends. CDR3 sequence: CASSIDLTEGYSNQPQHF. CDR3 sequence (DNA): TGTGCCAGTAGTATAGATCTAACAGAGGGGTATAGCAATCAGCCCCAGCATTTT.

This clonotype was recorded at least ten times. V usage is TRBV6-1 and J usage is TRBJ1-1; no reliable D call. Deletions cut 7 bases from V and 1 base from J, with 16 bases between. Germline V gives CDR1 MNHNS, CDR2 SASEGT. CDR3 length equals 15 residues. The CDR3 nucleotides read TGTGCCAGCACCCAACGCCGGGGAAAGAACACTGAAGCTTTCTTT. It encodes CASTQRRGKNTEAFF.

This clonotype was observed a few times. The gene calls are TRBV2 and TRBJ2-3, with TRBD1 matching over 7 bases. Germline CDR1 reads SNHLY; CDR2 reads FYNNEI. The CDR3 length is 15 residues. The junction had 7 bases not matched to a gene; V was cut back by 3 bases and J by 4 bases. The CDR3 region is CASSDGQAPADTQYF. Written as DNA, the CDR3 is TGTGCCAGCAGTGACGGACAGGCTCCAGCAGATACGCAGTATTTT.

There are a few counts of this clonotype. The V gene is TRBV25-1, the J gene TRBJ1-3; D ambiguous. V dropped 8 bases and J dropped 0 bases, with 11 bases sitting between them. Per the germline V gene, CDR1 is MGHDK and CDR2 is SYGVNS. The CDR3 has 14 amino acids. CDR3 nucleotide sequence: TGTGCCAGCCCGAAGGAGGTCTCTGGAAACACCATATATTTT. It codes for CASPKEVSGNTIYF.

The chain joins TRBV5-1 to TRBJ1-2; the D gene is possibly TRBD1 (6 bases). Per the germline V gene, CDR1 is SGHRS and CDR2 is YFSETQ. The length of the CDR3 is 17 residues. V lost 3 bases and J lost 0, with 18 bases in between. The CDR3 loop reads CASSSRDIGRANYGYTF. The DNA of the CDR3 is TGCGCCAGCAGCTCCCGGGACATAGGAAGAGCTAACTATGGCTACACCTTC.

This clonotype was seen only a few times. This chain joins TRBV15 and TRBJ2-3; 8 positions match TRBD1. Germline assignment: CDR1 LNHNV and CDR2 YYDKDF (reference sequence). The CDR3 consists of 18 residues. Germline trimming cut 2 bases from V and 4 bases from J; bases unmatched to any gene: 14. The CDR3 nucleotides are TGTGCCACCAGCAGATCCGTTCTCTCGGACAGGGTCTCAGATACGCAGTATTTT. This gives the protein CATSRSVLSDRVSDTQYF. Variable domain in full (rest from reference TRBV15 and TRBJ2-3): DAMVIQNPRYQVTQFGKPVTLSCSQTLNHNVMYWYQQKSSQAPKLLFHYYDKDFNNEADTPDNFQSRRPNTSFCFLDIRSPGLGDTAMYLCATSRSVLSDRVSDTQYFGPGTRLTVL.

The genes are TRBV6-1 and TRBJ1-1; D gene uncertain. The V gene's germline CDR1 is MNHNS and CDR2 SASEGT. This CDR3 is built from 11 residues. Trimming stripped 5 bases from V and 9 bases from J, with 10 bases between. Here the CDR3 DNA reads TGTGCCAGCAGTTCAGGCTTTCAAGCTTTCTTT. This gives the protein CASSSGFQAFF.

This sequence joins TRBV9 and TRBJ2-2; D remains unclear. The CDR3 consists of 16 residues. Trimming removed 0 bases from V and 1 base from J, with 10 bases in between. Germline-derived CDR1 and CDR2 are SGDLS and YYNGEE. The CDR3 is CASSVGGSLNTGELFF. CDR3 nucleotide sequence: TGTGCCAGCAGCGTAGGCGGCAGCTTGAACACCGGGGAGCTGTTTTTT.

This clonotype was detected only a few times. The gene calls are TRBV4-2 and TRBJ2-3, with 7 nucleotides matching TRBD2. Germline V gene data show CDR1 as LGHNA and CDR2 as YNFKEQ. V shed 4 bases and J 6 bases; nucleotides not matched to a gene: 7. The CDR3 totals 14 residues. In DNA form, the CDR3 reads TGTGCCAGCAGCCCCGGGACTACTATCGATACGCAGTATTTT. Protein product: CASSPGTTIDTQYF.

This clonotype was recorded many times. This chain connects TRBV4-1 to TRBJ2-2; D gene uncertain. Trimming removed 4 bases at V and 2 bases at J, with 8 bases between. The CDR3 is 14 amino acids. Germline CDR1 is MGHRA and CDR2 is YSYEKL. CDR3 region: CASSPVDNTGELFF. As DNA, the CDR3 is TGCGCCAGCAGCCCTGTAGATAACACCGGGGAGCTGTTTTTT.

On this clonotype: An end of the junction does not agree with germline; a read error may underlie this. V and J are TRBV7-6 and TRBJ1-2; D unclear. Germline V CDR1 and CDR2: SGHVS, FNYEAQ. The CDR3 runs to 14 residues. This CDR3 is CASSAMGANYDYTF. The DNA of the CDR3 is TGTGCCAGCAGCGCCATGGGAGCTAACTATGACTACACCTTC.

This chain links TRBV6-6 with TRBJ1-5; 9 nucleotides agree with TRBD1. V trimming: 6 bases; J trimming: 3 bases; junction bases outside the gene matches: 6. The CDR3 is 15 amino acids. Germline values: CDR1 MNHNY, CDR2 SVGAGI (reference sequence). The CDR3 sequence is CASRADRGNNQPQHF. In DNA, the CDR3 is TGTGCCAGCAGGGCGGACAGGGGCAACAATCAGCCCCAGCATTTT.

The DNA for the CDR3 is TGCAGTGCTAGGGTCCTCACAGGGGTGCAGTTCTTC. Its translation is CSARVLTGVQFF. The J gene is TRBJ2-1, the V gene TRBV20-1; TRBD1 aligns across 7 bases. The CDR3 is made up of 12 amino acids. The V segment lost 3 bases and the J segment 12 bases; nucleotides outside the gene matches: 8. Per germline, CDR1 DFQATT and CDR2 SNEGSKA (reference sequence).

This clonotype was observed a few times. The rearrangement joins TRBV28 to TRBJ2-3; 15 bases line up with TRBD2. V was clipped by 5 bases and J by 3 bases; unmatched bases: 9. This CDR3 has 18 residues. In germline, CDR1 is MDHEN, CDR2 SYDVKM. The CDR3 spells CASSPEGTSGGLTDTQYF. The CDR3, as DNA: TGTGCCAGCAGTCCCGAAGGGACTAGCGGGGGGCTTACAGATACGCAGTATTTT.

The chain uses TRBV4-3 and TRBJ2-2; TRBD1 is a possible D gene (6 bases). This CDR3 is 17 amino acids long. Germline-derived CDR1 and CDR2 are LGHNA and YSLEER. The V and J ends lost 2 bases and 1 base respectively, with 14 bases between them. The CDR3 reads CASSQPTGPKNTGELFF. CDR3 in DNA: TGCGCCAGCAGCCAACCGACAGGTCCGAAGAACACCGGGGAGCTGTTTTTT.

This clonotype has at least ten counts. The chain links TRBV15 to TRBJ2-1; D possibly uses TRBD1 or TRBD2 (6 bases each). V dropped 9 bases and J dropped 4 bases, with 16 bases sitting between them. The CDR3 totals 14 residues. Germline loops: CDR1 LNHNV, CDR2 YYDKDF (reference sequence). CDR3 bases: TGTGCCACGGCGATAAGGGGGGCGTACAATGAGCAGTTCTTC. This translates into CATAIRGAYNEQFF.

This chain links TRBV7-2 with TRBJ1-3; 7 bases are a match to TRBD1. CDR1 and CDR2 (germline): SGHTA, FQGNSA. The CDR3 totals 18 residues. V shed 4 bases, J shed 0 bases, and the junction held 12 bases outside the gene matches. CDR3 protein: CASSSGQATPFSGNTIYF. The CDR3 DNA reads as TGTGCCAGCAGCTCCGGACAGGCTACTCCTTTCTCTGGAAACACCATATATTTT.

This clonotype was counted at least ten times. This sequence joins TRBV7-9 and TRBJ2-5; D is uncertain. Germline CDR1 is SEHNR and CDR2 is FQNEAQ (reference sequence). This CDR3 has 15 residues. V dropped 4 bases and J dropped 2 bases, with 14 bases sitting between them. CDR3 sequence reads: CASSSLSQSQETQYF. CDR3 in DNA: TGTGCCAGCAGCTCACTTTCACAGAGTCAAGAGACCCAGTACTTC.